Below, 23 T cell receptor beta chains from the same sample are listed, as sequenced in a study of T cell clonality in common variable immunodeficiency. Their cognate antigens are unknown. Repertoires were generated with immunoSEQ multiplex PCR, while TCRdb's copy carries only in-frame clones and drops some. The sample data list roughly 15,000 clones. Findings and limits, study-wide: In common variable immunodeficiency, TCR beta chains reportedly carried fewer deletions and N-nucleotide insertions.

Material for sequencing was peripheral blood mononuclear cells. These receptors came from a human donor with common variable immunodeficiency.

Turning to this clone: The missing CDR3 end, 3 residues past where the read stops, is filled in from the germline J gene. The rearrangement joins TRBV19 to TRBJ2-5, with 7 bases that match TRBD2. V shed 7 bases and J 2 bases; nucleotides not matched to a gene: 10. Germline CDR1 is LNHDA and CDR2 is SQIVND (reference sequence). This CDR3 has 15 residues. The CDR3 sequence: CASKARKGLQETQYF. The CDR3 bases that were read are TGTGCCAGTAAGGCGCGAAAGGGACTACAAGAGACC.

Note on this clone: From the germline J gene comes the end of the CDR3, since the read stops 3 residues before it. This chain uses TRBV5-1 with TRBJ1-2; D is perhaps TRBD1 (6 bases). Between the trimmed V and J ends, which lost 4 bases and 4 bases, there was a span of 11 bases. CDR3 length: 13 amino acids. Germline V gene data show CDR1 as SGHRS and CDR2 as YFSETQ. CDR3 sequence: CASSPDSFYGYTF. Incomplete CDR3 DNA: TGCGCCAGCAGCCCGGACAGCTTCTATGGC.

Comments on this clone: The CDR3 is cut off 3 residues early in the read; its end comes from the germline J gene. The chain carries TRBV19 and TRBJ1-5; TRBD1 matches 8 bases. J lost 2 bases, V lost 4 bases, and 7 bases had no gene match. The CDR3 is 16 amino acids. In germline, CDR1 is LNHDA, CDR2 SQIVND (reference sequence). This chain's CDR3 is CASSTRQGTGNQPQHF. CDR3 DNA, as far as it was read: TGTGCCAGTAGTACTCGACAGGGGACGGGCAATCAGCCC.

Note on this clone: The DNA ends 3 residues before the CDR3 does, and the rest of the CDR3 is filled in from the germline J gene. The genes are TRBV28 and TRBJ2-7; maybe TRBD1 (6 bases). The CDR3 runs to 14 residues. Between the trimmed V and J ends, which lost 3 bases and 4 bases, there was a span of 13 bases. Germline V gene sequence: CDR1 MDHEN, CDR2 SYDVKM. CDR3 DNA (partial): TGTGCCAGCAGTTTCGGACAGCTCGGTTACGAG. Translating it yields CASSFGQLGYE. The CDR3, in full, reads CASSFGQLGYEQYF. Drawing the rest from reference TRBV28 and TRBJ2-7, the complete variable domain is DVKVTQSSRYLVKRTGEKVFLECVQDMDHENMFWYRQDPGLGLRLIYFSYDVKMKEKGDIPEGYSVSREKKERFSLILESASTNQTSMYLCASSFGQLGYEQYFGPGTRLTVT.

As concerns this clone: The CDR3 end is not reached by the read, which stops 3 residues before it; the germline J gene fills it in. The chain recombines TRBV6-2 or TRBV6-3 with TRBJ2-5, with TRBD2 matching 13 bases. Looked up from germline, CDR1 is MNHEY and CDR2 is SVGEGT. V lost 6 bases and J lost 5; bases outside the gene matches: 9. The CDR3 spans 16 residues. CDR3 DNA (partial): TGTGCCAGCAGAGCCGGGACTAGCGGGGTAATTGAGACC. It specifies CASRAGTSGVIET. The whole CDR3 reads CASRAGTSGVIETQYF.

The CDR3 DNA, read in part, is TGTGCCAGCAGCTCCGCCGGGACTACGAGCGGC. Translated, it gives CASSSAGTTSG. The full CDR3 reads CASSSAGTTSGYTF. The chain links TRBV7-8 to TRBJ1-2; a possible D gene is TRBD1 (5 bases). The CDR3 goes on 3 residues after the read ends, and that part is filled in from the germline J gene. CDR1 SGHVS and CDR2 FQNEAQ come from the germline V gene. This CDR3 has 14 amino acids.

CDR3 DNA, as far as it was read: TGTGCCAGCAGCTTAGCAGGGGGCCTAGCCAAAAACATT. It is translated as CASSLAGGLAKNI. The CDR3 reads in full as CASSLAGGLAKNIQYF. This chain links TRBV7-2 with TRBJ2-4, with 7 positions matching TRBD1. The read comes to an end 3 residues before the CDR3 does, leaving the germline J gene to fill in the end. The CDR3 spans 16 residues. Per the germline V gene, CDR1 is SGHTA and CDR2 is FQGNSA. The ends lost 0 bases at V and 0 bases at J; junction bases unmatched: 2.

A word on this clone: Read coverage stops 3 residues before the CDR3 terminus; the germline J gene supplies the remainder. The V call is TRBV6-1, the J call TRBJ2-2; 8 positions match TRBD1. CDR1 and CDR2 from the germline V gene are MNHNS and SASEGT. The CDR3 covers 16 residues. V was pared by 4 bases and J by 6 bases, with 10 bases of the junction left unmatched. The sequenced CDR3 bases are TGTGCCAGCAGTGGGCATCCGCAGGGGGCTTCCGGGGAG. Protein: CASSGHPQGASGE. The full CDR3 reads CASSGHPQGASGELFF.

For this clone: The CDR3 goes on 3 residues after the read ends, and that part is filled in from the germline J gene. The V call is TRBV20-1, the J call TRBJ1-1; possible D gene TRBD1, 6 bases. The germline V gene has CDR1 DFQATT and CDR2 SNEGSKA (reference sequence). The CDR3 sequence is 16 residues long. V dropped 0 bases and J dropped 5 bases, with 19 bases sitting between them. CDR3 amino acids: CSARDMSRGGMTEAFF. Incomplete CDR3 DNA: TGCAGTGCTAGAGATATGAGCAGGGGCGGAATGACTGAA.

For this clone: The sequenced fragment ends 3 residues before the CDR3 boundary, so the rest is inferred from the germline J gene. The chain recombines TRBV19 with TRBJ1-3, with D hard to call. Germline lookup yields CDR1 LNHDA and CDR2 SQIVND (reference sequence). This CDR3 is 16 amino acids long. V was trimmed by 3 bases and J by 0 bases, leaving 12 bases between them. CDR3: CASSMRGADSGNTIYF. Partial CDR3 DNA: TGTGCCAGTAGTATGCGGGGTGCAGACTCTGGAAACACC.

Incomplete CDR3 DNA: TGTGCCAGCAGCGGACTGAGCACAGATACG. Its protein product is CASSGLSTDT. The entire CDR3 protein is CASSGLSTDTQYF. The chain carries TRBV7-6 and TRBJ2-3, with D possibly matching TRBD2 (5 bases). The sequence runs out 3 residues before the end of the CDR3; the remainder is reconstructed from the germline J gene. V was shortened by 5 bases and J by 0 bases, with 6 bases between the two germline ends. The CDR3 runs to 13 residues. Germline CDR1 SGHVS, CDR2 FNYEAQ.

The sequenced part of the CDR3 DNA is TGCAGTGCTAGATCTGGACTAGCTGCAGATACG. Translating it yields CSARSGLAADT. The full CDR3 protein is CSARSGLAADTQYF. The V gene is TRBV20-1, the J gene TRBJ2-3; the match to TRBD2 covers 8 bases. The CDR3 end is not reached by the read, which stops 3 residues before it; the germline J gene fills it in. This CDR3 is built from 14 residues. Germline trimming cut 2 bases from V and 4 bases from J; bases unmatched to any gene: 5. Germline loops: CDR1 DFQATT, CDR2 SNEGSKA (reference sequence).

Regarding this clone: The read ends 3 residues before the CDR3 terminus; that terminus is restored from the germline J gene. The V call is TRBV11-2, the J call TRBJ2-3, with D uncertain. V was shortened by 4 bases and J by 0 bases, with 8 bases between the two germline ends. The CDR3 runs 14 residues. Germline V gene lookup returns CDR1 SGHAT and CDR2 FQNNGV. The CDR3 is CASSSLSSTDTQYF. The CDR3 bases that were read are TGTGCCAGCAGCTCACTATCCAGCACAGATACG.

A remark on this clone: The read finishes 3 residues shy of the CDR3 end, and the germline J gene is used to complete it. J is TRBJ1-5 and V is TRBV7-8; TRBD1 agrees at 9 bases. V lost 5 bases and J lost 4; bases outside the gene matches: 6. Germline-derived CDR1 and CDR2 are SGHVS and FQNEAQ. The length of the CDR3 is 15 residues. The CDR3: CASSPGTGRNQPQHF. Incomplete CDR3 DNA: TGTGCCAGCAGCCCCGGGACAGGGAGGAATCAGCCC.

This clone registers medium-sized (0.01 to 0.1%) by frequency. The read stops 3 residues short of the end of the CDR3; the missing end is completed from the germline J gene. The J gene is TRBJ1-1, the V gene TRBV18; D is perhaps TRBD1 (5 bases). In germline, CDR1 is KGHSH, CDR2 LQKENI. The CDR3 runs to 17 residues. Between the trimmed V and J ends, which lost 3 bases and 0 bases, there was a span of 17 bases. The CDR3 sequence: CASSPPGLGGMNTEAFF. Incomplete CDR3 DNA: TGTGCCAGCTCACCTCCGGGCTTGGGGGGAATGAACACTGAA.

CDR3 loop: CASSLSPSGVAETQYF. The sequenced CDR3 bases are TGCGCCAGCAGCTTGTCGCCTAGCGGGGTGGCAGAGACC. This chain joins TRBV5-1 and TRBJ2-5; 9 nucleotides agree with TRBD2. Read sequence stops 3 residues before the CDR3 end, and the germline J gene provides the missing end. J lost 4 bases, V lost 1 base, and 8 bases had no gene match. This CDR3 has 16 residues. Germline V gives CDR1 SGHRS, CDR2 YFSETQ.

Note on this clone: The CDR3 end is not reached by the read, which stops 3 residues before it; the germline J gene fills it in. This chain uses TRBV19 with TRBJ1-2; D perhaps matches TRBD1 (5 bases). V was clipped by 5 bases and J by 5 bases, with 12 bases between them. This CDR3 is 13 amino acids long. The V gene's germline CDR1 is LNHDA and CDR2 SQIVND (reference sequence). The part of the CDR3 DNA that was read is TGTGCCAGTAGTGGTACCCCAGGGTATGGC. Protein sequence: CASSGTPGYG. The full-length CDR3 reads as CASSGTPGYGYTF.

For this clone: The read stops 3 residues short of the end of the CDR3; the missing end is completed from the germline J gene. V is TRBV19 and J is TRBJ1-2; D gene uncertain. From germline, CDR1 is LNHDA and CDR2 SQIVND (reference sequence). Trimming left V 3 bases short and J 1 base short, with 9 bases between. The CDR3 is made up of 14 amino acids. The CDR3 sequence: CASSISRNNYGYTF. CDR3 DNA, as far as it was read: TGTGCCAGTAGTATTTCCAGGAATAACTATGGC.

Note on this clone: The read finishes 3 residues shy of the CDR3 end, and the germline J gene is used to complete it. V usage is TRBV7-2 and J usage is TRBJ2-5; 9 nucleotides agree with TRBD1. The trim removed 3 bases at V and 4 bases at J, leaving 6 bases unmatched. Per the germline V gene, CDR1 is SGHTA and CDR2 is FQGNSA. The CDR3 runs to 15 residues. The DNA read from the CDR3 is TGTGCCAGCAGCTTCCCGGGACAGGGTTCAGAGACC. Protein: CASSFPGQGSET. From start to end, the CDR3 is CASSFPGQGSETQYF.

As regards this clone: Read sequence stops 3 residues before the CDR3 end, and the germline J gene provides the missing end. This chain links TRBV18 with TRBJ2-7; D possibly corresponds to TRBD2 (5 bases). Germline V gene data show CDR1 as KGHSH and CDR2 as LQKENI. This CDR3 has 17 amino acids. V was cut by 3 bases and J by 2 bases, with 20 bases left in between. The covered CDR3 bases are TGTGCCAGCTCACCGCTAGCACGTGGGAGAGAAACCTACGAG. This translates into CASSPLARGRETYE. The full CDR3 protein is CASSPLARGRETYEQYF.

Of note for this clone: The read ends 3 residues early relative to the CDR3; the germline J gene fills the gap. The chain combines TRBV28 with TRBJ2-5; 12 bases are shared with TRBD1. This CDR3 has 16 amino acids. Germline values: CDR1 MDHEN, CDR2 SYDVKM. V shed 5 bases and J 1 base; nucleotides not matched to a gene: 5. The sequenced CDR3 bases are TGTGCCAGCAGTCCATGGGACAGGGGGCCCCAAGAGACC. As protein: CASSPWDRGPQET. In full, the CDR3 reads CASSPWDRGPQETQYF.

In the case of this clone: The read finishes 3 residues shy of the CDR3 end, and the germline J gene is used to complete it. V is TRBV20-1 and J is TRBJ2-3, with 7 bases aligning to TRBD2. Looked up from germline, CDR1 is DFQATT and CDR2 is SNEGSKA (reference sequence). Losses at the gene ends were 5 bases for V and 4 bases for J; bases not matched to a gene: 6. This CDR3 has 13 amino acids. The CDR3 bases that were read are TGCAGTGCTCGGAGCGGGGCGTCAGATACG. It codes for CSARSGASDT. The whole CDR3 protein is CSARSGASDTQYF.

Turning to this clone: Coverage ceases 3 residues before the CDR3 finishes, and the germline J gene fills in the end. The chain combines TRBV4-2 with TRBJ1-2; D remains ambiguous. V shed 0 bases and J shed 7 bases, with 15 bases lying between them. The germline V gene encodes CDR1 LGHNA and CDR2 YNFKEQ. This CDR3 is 15 amino acids long. The CDR3 region is CASSQESSLVIGYTF. The sequenced part of the CDR3 DNA is TGTGCCAGCAGCCAAGAGTCAAGTCTAGTGATTGGC.